The rows below give T cell receptor beta chains drawn from one sample of a study of T-cell memory formation after mild COVID-19. Via MiXCR, TCRdb re-called the 5' RACE reads, giving one row per CDR3 protein. The repertoire consists of over 350,000 distinct CDR3 sequences, with roughly 24% occurring once and the leading ten covering 8.8%. The sequenced sample consisted of PBMCs or a T cell subset sorted from them (not recorded which). The receptors stem from an adult woman who had mild COVID-19 (a few samples of this study predate the infection). Cell type and time point are not known. The CDR3 runs from the conserved cysteine through the conserved F or W. The D gene is left open where the match is weak. Rows give clone size only sometimes, using once, few, many, or a class for an expanded clone.

j_gene	len	v_gene	abundance	d_gene	CDR3nt	CDR3aa
TRBJ2-1	15	TRBV7-9	NA	NA	TGTGCCAGCAGCTTAATACGGCTGACCTACAATGAGCAGTTCTTC	CASSLIRLTYNEQFF
TRBJ1-1	14	TRBV7-9	few	NA	TGTGCCAGCAGCCAAAGGGCGGGGGATACTGAAGCTTTCTTT	CASSQRAGDTEAFF
TRBJ2-1	17	TRBV11-3	few	TRBD2	TGTGCCAGCAGCCTAGGAGCGGGAGGGTATCCCTACAATGAGCAGTTCTTC	CASSLGAGGYPYNEQFF
TRBJ1-2	13	TRBV6-5	few	NA	TGTGCCAGCAGTACCCTCGGGGTTAATGGCTACACCTTC	CASSTLGVNGYTF
TRBJ1-2	11	TRBV6-5	NA	NA	TGTGCCAGCAGGGAAAACTATGGCTACACCTTC	CASRENYGYTF
TRBJ1-2	14	TRBV3-1	NA	TRBD1	TGTGCCAGCAGCCAGGACAGGCGAAGCTATGGCTACACCTTC	CASSQDRRSYGYTF
TRBJ2-7	15	TRBV10-3	NA	TRBD2	TGTGCCATCAGTGAGTCCGAGCGGGAGGGCTACGAGCAGTACTTC	CAISESEREGYEQYF
TRBJ2-5	15	TRBV11-2	few	NA	TGTGCCAGCAGCCGCGGTAAGGGGCCACGGGAGACCCAGTACTTC	CASSRGKGPRETQYF
TRBJ2-3	16	TRBV20-1	NA	NA	TGCAGTGCTAGCCCCCTAGGGGCGAACGCCACAGATACGCAGTATTTT	CSASPLGANATDTQYF
TRBJ2-5	13	TRBV4-2	NA	TRBD2	TGTGCCAGCAGCCAGACTAGCGAAGAGACCCAGTACTTC	CASSQTSEETQYF
TRBJ2-5	14	TRBV5-1	NA	NA	TGCGCCAGCAGCGGTAGGGGGGAAAAAGAGACCCAGTACTTC	CASSGRGEKETQYF
TRBJ1-1	14	TRBV5-1	many	NA	TGCGCCAGCACGTCGGCGGGGGCAAACACTGAAGCTTTCTTT	CASTSAGANTEAFF
TRBJ2-6	15	TRBV28	NA	NA	TGTGCCAGCACGAGGCAGGGTTTTGGGGCCAACGTCCTGACTTTC	CASTRQGFGANVLTF
TRBJ2-3	15	TRBV19	NA	NA	TGTGCCAGTAGGGCTTTCGGTATGCGAACAGATACGCAGTATTTT	CASRAFGMRTDTQYF
TRBJ2-1	16	TRBV12-3/TRBV12-4	NA	TRBD1	TGTGCCAGCAGACCTATCTCGGGACAGGGGCCCAATGAGCAGTTCTTC	CASRPISGQGPNEQFF
TRBJ1-2	14	TRBV6-2/TRBV6-3	NA	NA	TGTGCCAGCAGTTACTCGCCCGGGGTCGGAGGCTACACCTTC	CASSYSPGVGGYTF
TRBJ2-2	16	TRBV24-1	NA	NA	TGTGCCACCAGTGATTTGCTCAGGGGGGACACCGGGGAGCTGTTTTTT	CATSDLLRGDTGELFF
TRBJ2-1	17	TRBV10-3	NA	TRBD1	TGTGCCATCAGTGATCCTGAGACAGGGGGTACCTACAATGAGCAGTTCTTC	CAISDPETGGTYNEQFF
TRBJ2-1	15	TRBV15	NA	NA	TGTGCCACCAGCAGCGGGGGCAACTCCTACAATGAGCAGTTCTTC	CATSSGGNSYNEQFF
TRBJ2-7	12	TRBV19	few	NA	TGTGCCACTTCGGACAGCTACTACGAGCAGTACTTC	CATSDSYYEQYF
TRBJ2-1	16	TRBV30	NA	NA	TGTGCCTGGGGTCCAGCACGGGGGGCACGGTACAATGAGCAGTTCTTC	CAWGPARGARYNEQFF
TRBJ2-2	14	TRBV6-5	few	NA	TGTGCCAGCAGTTATGACACCTCCACCGGGGAGCTGTTTTTT	CASSYDTSTGELFF
TRBJ2-2	11	TRBV3-1	few	NA	TGTGCCAGCAGCCAAACCGGGGAGCTGTTTTTT	CASSQTGELFF
TRBJ2-1	16	TRBV24-1	few	TRBD1	TGTGCCACCAGTGACCCGACAGGGCTCGCCTACAATGAGCAGTTCTTC	CATSDPTGLAYNEQFF
TRBJ1-1	12	TRBV7-2	few	NA	TGTGCCAGCAGCCAATATGGCACTGAAGCTTTCTTT	CASSQYGTEAFF
TRBJ2-7	14	TRBV27	many	TRBD2	TGTGCCAGCAGTCCGGGGGGAGGAGGCAGCGAGCAGTACTTC	CASSPGGGGSEQYF
TRBJ2-2	15	TRBV24-1	NA	NA	TGTGCCACCAGTGATTCTCGTATCACCTCCGGGGAGCTGTTTTTT	CATSDSRITSGELFF
TRBJ2-5	17	TRBV9	NA	TRBD2	TGTGCCAGCAGCGTAGCTCTTTCGACTAGCGGACAAGAGACCCAGTACTTC	CASSVALSTSGQETQYF
TRBJ2-7	15	TRBV6-1	NA	NA	TGTGCCAGCAGTGAAGCGAGAGACCTAGCCTACGAGCAGTACTTC	CASSEARDLAYEQYF
TRBJ2-1	11	TRBV24-1	NA	NA	TGTGCCACCGCGGGGGCAGGTGAGCAGTTCTTC	CATAGAGEQFF
TRBJ1-1	15	TRBV5-1	few	NA	TGCGCCAGCAGCTCCGTGGGAAGGGGGAACACTGAAGCTTTCTTT	CASSSVGRGNTEAFF
TRBJ2-3	14	TRBV9	NA	NA	TGTGCCAGCGGTTCAGTTTATAGCACAGATACGCAGTATTTT	CASGSVYSTDTQYF
TRBJ1-1	14	TRBV7-6	NA	NA	TGTGCCACTCTCAGGGTGGCCATGAACACTGAAGCTTTCTTT	CATLRVAMNTEAFF
TRBJ2-1	14	TRBV7-8	few	NA	TGTGCCAGCAGCTTGAGTAGCGGATACGTAGGGCAGTTCTTC	CASSLSSGYVGQFF
TRBJ2-5	15	TRBV15	NA	NA	TGTGCCACCAGCAGAGTACCCGAGATCCAAGAGACCCAGTACTTC	CATSRVPEIQETQYF
TRBJ2-7	15	TRBV12-3/TRBV12-4	NA	NA	TGTGCCAGCAGTGGCAGGCATCTTGGGTCCTACGAGCAGTACTTC	CASSGRHLGSYEQYF
TRBJ1-5	14	TRBV25-1	NA	TRBD1	TGTGCCAGCAGTGAACAGGGGGGCAATCAGCCCCAGCATTTT	CASSEQGGNQPQHF
TRBJ2-5	15	TRBV29-1	NA	NA	TGCAGCGTTGAAGGGGCGGCTAGCTGGTCGTTGACCCAGTACTTC	CSVEGAASWSLTQYF
TRBJ1-2	11	TRBV20-1	once	NA	TGCAGTGCTAGAGATTTAGATGGCTACACCTTC	CSARDLDGYTF
TRBJ1-5	11	TRBV30	few	NA	TGTGCCTGGAGTGTTGGTCAGCCCCAGCATTTT	CAWSVGQPQHF
TRBJ2-5	15	TRBV3-1	few	TRBD2	TGTGCCAGCAGCTCGACTAGCGGGGGTCAAGAGACCCAGTACTTC	CASSSTSGGQETQYF
TRBJ2-1	15	TRBV7-9	few	TRBD1	TGTGCCAGCAGCATCGACAGGGGGTACTACAATGAGCAGTTCTTC	CASSIDRGYYNEQFF
TRBJ1-2	17	TRBV7-3	few	TRBD1	TGTGCCAGCAGCTTAAGCCCTTCTGGGGACAGGGCCGGTGGCTACACCTTC	CASSLSPSGDRAGGYTF
TRBJ1-4	12	TRBV20-1	NA	NA	TGCAGTGCTAGCATGGGTGAAGAAAAACTGTTTTTT	CSASMGEEKLFF
TRBJ2-7	16	TRBV6-5	NA	TRBD2	TGTGCCAGCAGTTTCGTCTTGGCGGGAGGGTCGTACGAGCAGTACTTC	CASSFVLAGGSYEQYF
TRBJ1-5	18	TRBV12-1	NA	NA	TGTGCCAGCAGCTTTGCCCGGAGGATACCCTATAGCAATCAGCCCCAGCATTTT	CASSFARRIPYSNQPQHF
TRBJ1-4	14	TRBV12-3/TRBV12-4	few	NA	TGTGCCAGCAGTTTGATAGGGGAGGGTGAAAAACTGTTTTTT	CASSLIGEGEKLFF
TRBJ2-1	16	TRBV12-3/TRBV12-4	many	NA	TGTGCCAGCAGGCCGTGGGAGCCTAGCTCCTACAATGAGCAGTTCTTC	CASRPWEPSSYNEQFF
TRBJ2-7	13	TRBV29-1	NA	TRBD1	TGCAGCGTATCGACAGGGGGCGCCTACGAGCAGTACTTC	CSVSTGGAYEQYF
TRBJ2-3	15	TRBV2	NA	NA	TGTGCCAGCAGTGAAAGGGCGGGTAGCACAGATACGCAGTATTTT	CASSERAGSTDTQYF
TRBJ2-5	14	TRBV7-9	NA	NA	TGTGCCAGCAGCCAGGGCGCAGGGGTAGAGACCCAGTACTTC	CASSQGAGVETQYF